The 20 T cell receptor beta chains presented below share a single source sample, sequenced in a study of CD8+CD57+ T cells in acquired aplastic anemia. Genomic DNA provided the template from which TCR beta VDJ and CDR3 profiles were obtained. TCRdb analysed the reads with MiXCR anew, one entry per CDR3 protein. The data contain about 210,000 distinct CDR3 sequences, approximately 60% of them seen just once; the ten biggest clones take up about 31%. Sequenced material: sorted CD4+, CD8+, or CD8+CD57+ T cells (not recorded which) from PBMCs. These receptors all stem from a human donor in good health.

The chain is built from TRBV5-1 and TRBJ1-1; D is perhaps TRBD1 (6 bases). This CDR3 has 14 amino acids. V lost 4 bases and J 5 bases, leaving 15 bases between the germline ends. Germline-derived CDR1 and CDR2 are SGHRS and YFSETQ. The CDR3 coding sequence is TGCGCCAGCAGCCCGGATACAGGGAAGACTGAAGCTTTCTTT. Residues: CASSPDTGKTEAFF. Looking up the rest from reference TRBV5-1 and TRBJ1-1 gives the full variable domain: KAGVTQTPRYLIKTRGQQVTLSCSPISGHRSVSWYQQTPGQGLQFLFEYFSETQRNKGNFPGRFSGRQFSNSRSEMNVSTLELGDSALYLCASSPDTGKTEAFFGQGTRLTVV.

With regard to this clonotype: A much more abundant neighbour one base away suggests this may be a read error. This likely comes from a read error, as the CDR3 has no conserved phenylalanine or tryptophan at its end. This chain uses TRBV27 with TRBJ2-2; D gene unclear. CDR3 size: 13 residues. CDR1 MNHEY and CDR2 SMNVEV come from the germline V gene (reference sequence). V shed 2 bases and J shed 2 bases, with 3 bases lying between them. The CDR3 sequence is CASSLSNTGELFL. CDR3 nucleotide sequence: TGTGCCAGCAGTTTAAGCAACACCGGGGAGCTGTTTCTT.

This clonotype has ten or more counts. The chain's CDR3 is CASRPGAGINEQFF. CDR3 DNA sequence: TGTGCCAGCAGACCCGGGGCGGGGATCAATGAGCAGTTCTTC. The J gene is TRBJ2-1, the V gene TRBV6-2 or TRBV6-3; D perhaps matches TRBD2 (6 bases). The CDR3 runs 14 residues. The V end lost 6 bases, the J end lost 6 bases, and 15 bases lay between the germline ends. From germline, CDR1 is MNHEY and CDR2 SVGEGT.

The J gene is TRBJ1-1, the V gene TRBV20-1; D unclear. This CDR3 spans 13 amino acids. Deletions cut 6 bases from V and 0 bases from J, with 11 bases between. Germline V gene lookup returns CDR1 DFQATT and CDR2 SNEGSKA (reference sequence). In DNA form, the CDR3 reads TGCAGTGCGTCGACCGTCATGAACACTGAAGCTTTCTTT. It translates to CSASTVMNTEAFF.

V is TRBV27 and J is TRBJ1-1; D might be TRBD1 (5 bases). Per germline, CDR1 MNHEY and CDR2 SMNVEV (reference sequence). The CDR3 is made up of 15 amino acids. V lost 5 bases and J 3 bases, leaving 16 bases between the germline ends. The chain's CDR3 is CASSAAKWDHTEAFF. The CDR3 nucleotides read TGTGCCAGCAGTGCGGCAAAATGGGACCACACTGAAGCTTTCTTT.

The V call is TRBV7-2, the J call TRBJ1-6; D might be TRBD1 (6 bases). Germline V gene lookup returns CDR1 SGHTA and CDR2 FQGNSA. CDR3 length: 16 amino acids. Trimming took off 0 bases at V and 12 bases at J, with 18 bases between the two ends. The CDR3 nucleotides read TGTGCCAGCAGCTTAGCGCTCGGCAGGGGCGCTAGACCCCTCCACTTT. Translating gives CASSLALGRGARPLHF.

The rearrangement joins TRBV29-1 to TRBJ1-5; maybe TRBD1 (5 bases). In germline, CDR1 is SQVTM, CDR2 ANQGSEA. CDR3 length: 12 residues. V shed 6 bases and J shed 4 bases, with 10 bases lying between them. CDR3: CSVGTPNQPQHF. In DNA, the CDR3 is TGCAGCGTGGGGACCCCGAATCAGCCCCAGCATTTT.

The chain uses TRBV7-6 and TRBJ2-5, with TRBD1 identical over 9 bases. V gave up 5 bases and J gave up 13 bases; unmatched junction bases: 5. Looked up from germline, CDR1 is SGHVS and CDR2 is FNYEAQ. This CDR3 has 11 amino acids. The CDR3 sequence: CASSQQGALYF. The DNA of the CDR3 is TGTGCCAGCAGCCAACAGGGGGCCCTGTACTTC.

This clonotype was seen a handful of times. The chain is built from TRBV15 and TRBJ2-5; D is possibly TRBD2 (5 bases). Germline lookup yields CDR1 LNHNV and CDR2 YYDKDF (reference sequence). Trimming shortened V by 0 bases and J by 1 base, and 9 bases separated the two germline ends. This CDR3 has 15 amino acids. In DNA form, the CDR3 reads TGTGCCACCAGCAGAGATATAGGGAGCCAAGAGACCCAGTACTTC. Protein sequence: CATSRDIGSQETQYF.

This chain links TRBV14 with TRBJ1-2; D remains ambiguous. CDR1 and CDR2 from the germline V gene are SGHDN and FVKESK. The CDR3 runs to 14 residues. The V end lost 1 base, the J end lost 3 bases, and 9 bases lay between the germline ends. The CDR3 sequence is CASSQGGRYYGYTF. As DNA, the CDR3 is TGTGCCAGCAGCCAAGGTGGCAGATACTATGGCTACACCTTC.

This chain uses TRBV29-1 with TRBJ1-1; D gene ambiguous. Germline values: CDR1 SQVTM, CDR2 ANQGSEA. V was pared by 7 bases and J by 0 bases, with 12 bases between. This CDR3 is built from 13 residues. In DNA form, the CDR3 reads TGCAGCGCACCGGGCGGGATGAACACTGAAGCTTTCTTT. The encoded protein is CSAPGGMNTEAFF.

This chain joins TRBV9 and TRBJ2-1; TRBD2 agrees at 13 bases. Looked up from germline, CDR1 is SGDLS and CDR2 is YYNGEE. The CDR3 is 16 residues long. Trimming removed 3 bases from V and 6 bases from J; junction bases left unmatched: 6. In nucleotides, the CDR3 is TGTGCCAGCAGCGAAACTAGCGGGAGGGTCCCCAATGAGCAGTTCTTC. This gives the protein CASSETSGRVPNEQFF.

This clonotype has ten or more counts. CDR3 amino acids: CAITGPDGTGELFF. CDR3 coding DNA: TGTGCCATCACCGGGCCCGACGGCACCGGGGAGCTGTTTTTT. The chain carries TRBV10-3 and TRBJ2-2; unclear D gene. In germline, CDR1 is ENHRY, CDR2 SYGVKD. The CDR3 extends over 14 amino acids. Trimming removed 7 bases from V and 4 bases from J, with 13 bases in between.

The chain links TRBV20-1 to TRBJ1-2, with no clear D. From germline, CDR1 is DFQATT and CDR2 SNEGSKA (reference sequence). The CDR3 extends over 9 amino acids. V was clipped by 8 bases and J by 7 bases, with 8 bases between them. The CDR3 here is CSWGGGYTF. DNA of the CDR3: TGCAGTTGGGGTGGTGGCTACACCTTC.

The genes are TRBV24-1 and TRBJ1-2, with D unresolved. The CDR3 is made up of 11 amino acids. Trimming left V 4 bases short and J 4 bases short, with 3 bases between. The germline CDR1 and CDR2 sequences are KGHDR and SFDVKD. Here the CDR3 reads CATSDAYGYTF. CDR3 DNA: TGTGCCACCAGTGACGCCTATGGCTACACCTTC.

This clonotype was counted only a few times. The chain combines TRBV10-2 with TRBJ1-6; D is possibly TRBD1 (6 bases). The V gene's germline CDR1 is WSHSY and CDR2 SAAADI. The CDR3 is 13 residues long. The ends were cut back, 5 bases at V and 10 bases at J, with 12 bases in the middle. In nucleotides, the CDR3 is TGCGCCAGCAGTTACAGGGAGGGCTCACCCCTCCACTTT. This translates into CASSYREGSPLHF.

This clonotype was recorded many times. This chain connects TRBV3-1 to TRBJ2-7; TRBD2 matches at 9 bases. Unmatched junction bases numbered 6, after V lost 0 bases and J lost 0 bases. The germline V gene has CDR1 LGHDT and CDR2 YNNKEL (reference sequence). There are 17 residues in the CDR3. Here the CDR3 DNA reads TGTGCCAGCAGCCAAGATTCCCTGACTAGCGGCTCCTACGAGCAGTACTTC. It is translated as CASSQDSLTSGSYEQYF.

The chain recombines TRBV19 with TRBJ1-1, with D tentatively TRBD1 (5 bases). Trimming stripped 3 bases from V and 8 bases from J, with 10 bases between. The CDR3 loop spans 12 amino acids. The germline CDR1 and CDR2 sequences are LNHDA and SQIVND (reference sequence). CDR3 coding DNA: TGTGCCAGTAGTATCGCCGCAGGGGAAGCTTTCTTT. Its protein is CASSIAAGEAFF.

This clonotype was detected a few times. Its ends do not fully match the called genes, so a read error is possible. The rearrangement links TRBV7-7 to TRBJ1-1, with TRBD1 matching over 7 bases. The CDR3 sequence is 14 residues long. Germline-derived CDR1 and CDR2 are SSHAT and FNYEAQ (reference sequence). The CDR3 DNA reads TGTGCTAGCAGCGTTGACAGGGACAGCACTGAAGCTTTCTTT. It encodes CASSVDRDSTEAFF.

The chain combines TRBV2 with TRBJ2-7, with TRBD1 as a possible D gene (6 bases). V was trimmed by 0 bases and J by 1 base, leaving 13 bases between them. The CDR3 sequence is 16 residues long. Germline CDR1 and CDR2: SNHLY and FYNNEI. The CDR3 DNA is TGTGCCAGCAGTGAAGCACAGGGCCTCATTTCCTACGAGCAGTACTTC. Translation: CASSEAQGLISYEQYF.